This TCR beta chain stems from a study of T cell repertoires in cytomegalovirus infection. Study-wide background: Indicated by public TCR beta signatures were CMV infection and matching HLA type.

MiXCR was run by TCRdb on the reads, yielding one entry per CDR3 protein. Of around 450,000 distinct CDR3 sequences listed, over 9% were seen once; the top ten hold 9.5% to 13%. This clonotype was counted many times. The antigen remains undetermined. Study findings and constraints: HLA-C-restricted, CMV-specific TCR beta clonotypes were dominant ex vivo. Cumulative public TCR beta family frequency identified carriers of CMV plus the relevant HLA.

The CDR3 runs 14 residues. The ends lost 9 bases at V and 6 bases at J; junction bases unmatched: 6. J is TRBJ2-1 and V is TRBV12-3 or TRBV12-4; 12 bases are shared with TRBD2. Material for sequencing was PBMCs. The source is a human donor in good health (CMV status not recorded). Some clones in this sample may be carry-over from other donors' samples. CDR3 nucleotide sequence: TGTGCCAGTGCGGGACTAGCGGGTCGCAATGAGCAGTTCTTC. It translates to CASAGLAGRNEQFF.